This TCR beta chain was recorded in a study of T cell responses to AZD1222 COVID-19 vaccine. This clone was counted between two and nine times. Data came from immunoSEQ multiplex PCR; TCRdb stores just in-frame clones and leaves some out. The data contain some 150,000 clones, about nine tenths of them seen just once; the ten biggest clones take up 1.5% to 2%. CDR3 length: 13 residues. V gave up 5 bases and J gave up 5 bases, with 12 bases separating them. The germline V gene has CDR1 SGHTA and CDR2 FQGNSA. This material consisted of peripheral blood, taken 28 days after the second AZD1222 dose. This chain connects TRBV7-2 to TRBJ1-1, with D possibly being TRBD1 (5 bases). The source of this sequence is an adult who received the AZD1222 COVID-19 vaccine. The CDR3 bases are TGTGCCAGCAGCCTATACGGGGGAACTGAAGCTTTCTTT. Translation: CASSLYGGTEAFF.